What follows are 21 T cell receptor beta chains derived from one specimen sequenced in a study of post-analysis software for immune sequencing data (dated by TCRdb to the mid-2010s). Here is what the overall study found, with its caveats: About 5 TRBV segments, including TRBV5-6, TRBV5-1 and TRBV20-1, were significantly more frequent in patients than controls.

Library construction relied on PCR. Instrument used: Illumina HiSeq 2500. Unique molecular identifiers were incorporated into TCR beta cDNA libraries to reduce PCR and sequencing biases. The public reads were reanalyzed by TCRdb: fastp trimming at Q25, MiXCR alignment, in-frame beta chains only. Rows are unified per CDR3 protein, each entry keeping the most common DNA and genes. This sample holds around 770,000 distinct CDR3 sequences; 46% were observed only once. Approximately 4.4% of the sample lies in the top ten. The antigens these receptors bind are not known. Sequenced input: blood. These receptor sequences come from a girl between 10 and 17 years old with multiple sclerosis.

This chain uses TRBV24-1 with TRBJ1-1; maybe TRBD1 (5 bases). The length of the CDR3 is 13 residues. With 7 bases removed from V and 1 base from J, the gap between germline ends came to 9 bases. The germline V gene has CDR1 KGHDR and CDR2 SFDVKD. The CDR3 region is CATSGGGNTEAFF. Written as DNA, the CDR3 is TGTGCCACCAGCGGTGGGGGGAACACTGAAGCTTTCTTT.

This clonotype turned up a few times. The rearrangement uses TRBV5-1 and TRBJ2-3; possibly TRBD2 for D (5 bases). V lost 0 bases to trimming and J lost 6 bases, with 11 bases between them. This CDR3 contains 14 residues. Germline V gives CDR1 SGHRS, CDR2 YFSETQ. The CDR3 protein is CASSLELASDTQYF. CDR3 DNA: TGCGCCAGCAGCTTGGAGCTAGCCTCGGATACGCAGTATTTT.

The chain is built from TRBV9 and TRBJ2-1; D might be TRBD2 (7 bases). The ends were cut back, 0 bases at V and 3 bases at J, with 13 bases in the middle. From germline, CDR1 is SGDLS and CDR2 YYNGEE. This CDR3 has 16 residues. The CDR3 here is CASSVGGLADYNEQFF. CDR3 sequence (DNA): TGTGCCAGCAGCGTAGGGGGGCTAGCGGACTACAATGAGCAGTTCTTC.

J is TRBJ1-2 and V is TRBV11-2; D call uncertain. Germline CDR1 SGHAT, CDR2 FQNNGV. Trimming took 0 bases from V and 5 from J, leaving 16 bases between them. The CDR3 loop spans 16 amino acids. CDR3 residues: CASSLDSFPSGYGYTF. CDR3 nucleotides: TGTGCCAGCAGCTTAGATTCCTTTCCTTCGGGATATGGCTACACCTTC.

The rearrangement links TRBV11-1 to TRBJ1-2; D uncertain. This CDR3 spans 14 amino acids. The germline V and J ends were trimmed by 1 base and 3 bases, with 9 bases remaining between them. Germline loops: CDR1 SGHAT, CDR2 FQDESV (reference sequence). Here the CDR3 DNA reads TGTGCCAGCAGCTTAGTGGACGGGTACTATGGCTACACCTTC. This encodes CASSLVDGYYGYTF.

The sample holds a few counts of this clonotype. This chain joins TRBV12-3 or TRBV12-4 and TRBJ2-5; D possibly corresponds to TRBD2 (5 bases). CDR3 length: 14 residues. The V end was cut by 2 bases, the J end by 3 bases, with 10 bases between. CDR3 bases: TGTGCCAGCAGTTTACTCGGGATCGAAGAGACCCAGTACTTC. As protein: CASSLLGIEETQYF.

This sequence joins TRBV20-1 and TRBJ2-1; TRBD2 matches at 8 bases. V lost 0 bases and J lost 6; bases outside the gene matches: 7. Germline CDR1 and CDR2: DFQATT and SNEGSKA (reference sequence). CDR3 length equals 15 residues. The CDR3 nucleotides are TGCAGTGCTAGAGATTACAGCGGGAGTACCAATGAGCAGTTCTTC. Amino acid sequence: CSARDYSGSTNEQFF.

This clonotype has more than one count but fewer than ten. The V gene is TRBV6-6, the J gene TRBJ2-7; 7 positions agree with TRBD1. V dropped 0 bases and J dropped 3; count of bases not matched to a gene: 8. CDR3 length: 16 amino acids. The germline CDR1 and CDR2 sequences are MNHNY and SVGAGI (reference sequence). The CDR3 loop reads CASSYSETGINYEQYF. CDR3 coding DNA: TGTGCCAGCAGTTACTCTGAGACAGGGATAAACTACGAGCAGTACTTC.

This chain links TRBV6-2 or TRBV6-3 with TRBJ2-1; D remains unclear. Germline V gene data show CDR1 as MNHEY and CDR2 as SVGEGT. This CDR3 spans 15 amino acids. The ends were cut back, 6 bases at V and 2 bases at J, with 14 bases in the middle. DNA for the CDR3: TGTGCCAGCAGCGCCCGTCGGTTCCCCTACAATGAGCAGTTCTTC. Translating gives CASSARRFPYNEQFF.

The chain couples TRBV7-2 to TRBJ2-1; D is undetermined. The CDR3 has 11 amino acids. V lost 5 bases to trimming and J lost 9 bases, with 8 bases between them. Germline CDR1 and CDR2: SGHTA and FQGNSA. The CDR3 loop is CASSTNGEQFF. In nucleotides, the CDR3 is TGTGCCAGCAGCACAAACGGTGAGCAGTTCTTC.

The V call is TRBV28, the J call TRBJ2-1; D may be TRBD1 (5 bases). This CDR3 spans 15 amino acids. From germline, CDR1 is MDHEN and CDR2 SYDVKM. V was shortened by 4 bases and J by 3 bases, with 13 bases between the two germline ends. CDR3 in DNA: TGTGCCAGCAGTTCAACAGGATCAAACTACAATGAGCAGTTCTTC. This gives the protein CASSSTGSNYNEQFF.

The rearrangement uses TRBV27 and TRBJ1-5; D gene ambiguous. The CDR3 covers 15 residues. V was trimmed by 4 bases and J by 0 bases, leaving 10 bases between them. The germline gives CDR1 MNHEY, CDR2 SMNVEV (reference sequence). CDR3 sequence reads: CASSSSPNSNQPQHF. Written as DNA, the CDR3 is TGTGCCAGCAGTTCATCCCCAAATAGCAATCAGCCCCAGCATTTT.

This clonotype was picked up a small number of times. In DNA, the CDR3 is TGCAGTGCTAAGCTGGCGGAAGAGACCCAGTACTTC. Translating it yields CSAKLAEETQYF. The chain has TRBV20-1 and TRBJ2-5; no reliable D call. Trimming removed 4 bases at V and 3 bases at J, with 9 bases between. Germline CDR1 reads DFQATT; CDR2 reads SNEGSKA (reference sequence). This CDR3 has 12 residues.

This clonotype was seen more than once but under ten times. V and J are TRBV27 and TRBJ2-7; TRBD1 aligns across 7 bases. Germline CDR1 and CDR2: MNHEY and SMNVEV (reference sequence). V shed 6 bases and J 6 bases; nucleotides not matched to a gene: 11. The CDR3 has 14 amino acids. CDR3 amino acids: CASRSGQDRGEQYF. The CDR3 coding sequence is TGTGCCAGCAGGTCCGGACAGGATAGGGGCGAGCAGTACTTC.

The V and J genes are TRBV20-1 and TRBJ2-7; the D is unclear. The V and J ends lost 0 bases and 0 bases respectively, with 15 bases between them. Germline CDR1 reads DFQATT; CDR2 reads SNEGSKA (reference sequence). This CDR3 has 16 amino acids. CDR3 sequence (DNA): TGCAGTGCTAGAGATCATCACAGCCTAGGCTCCTACGAGCAGTACTTC. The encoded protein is CSARDHHSLGSYEQYF.

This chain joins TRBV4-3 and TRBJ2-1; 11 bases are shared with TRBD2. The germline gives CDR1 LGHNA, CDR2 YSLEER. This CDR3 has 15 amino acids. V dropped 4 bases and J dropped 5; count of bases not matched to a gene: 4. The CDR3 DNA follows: TGCGCCAGCAGCCCCGGGGGACTAGCGGACAATGAGCAGTTCTTC. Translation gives CASSPGGLADNEQFF.

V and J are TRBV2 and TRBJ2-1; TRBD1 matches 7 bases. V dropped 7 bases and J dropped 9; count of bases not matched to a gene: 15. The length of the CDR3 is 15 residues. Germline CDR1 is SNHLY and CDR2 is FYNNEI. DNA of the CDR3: TGTGCCAGCACCGTAGGGGGCCTCAAGGCCGGTGAGCAGTTCTTC. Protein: CASTVGGLKAGEQFF. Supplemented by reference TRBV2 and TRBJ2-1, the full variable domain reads EPEVTQTPSHQVTQMGQEVILRCVPISNHLYFYWYRQILGQKVEFLVSFYNNEISEKSEIFDDQFSVERPDGSNFTLKIRSTKLEDSAMYFCASTVGGLKAGEQFFGPGTRLTVL.

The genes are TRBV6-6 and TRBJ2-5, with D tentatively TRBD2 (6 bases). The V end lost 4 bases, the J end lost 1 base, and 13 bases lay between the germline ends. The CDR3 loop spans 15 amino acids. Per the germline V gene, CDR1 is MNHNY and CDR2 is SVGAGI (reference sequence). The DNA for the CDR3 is TGTGCCAGCAGTTTCTACCGGGACTCCCAAGAGACCCAGTACTTC. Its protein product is CASSFYRDSQETQYF.

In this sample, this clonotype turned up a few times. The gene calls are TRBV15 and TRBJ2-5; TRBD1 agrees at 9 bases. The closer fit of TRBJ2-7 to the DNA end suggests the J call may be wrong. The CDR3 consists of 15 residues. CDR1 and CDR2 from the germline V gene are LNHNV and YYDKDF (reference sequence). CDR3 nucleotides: TGTGCCACCAGCAGAGATGTCGGACAGGGGAGCGAGCAGTACTTC. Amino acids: CATSRDVGQGSEQYF.

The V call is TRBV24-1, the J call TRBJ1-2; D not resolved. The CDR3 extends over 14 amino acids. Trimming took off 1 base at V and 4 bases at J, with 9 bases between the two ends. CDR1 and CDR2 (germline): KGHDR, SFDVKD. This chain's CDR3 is CATSDFSIPYGYTF. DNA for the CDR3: TGTGCCACCAGTGATTTTTCCATCCCCTATGGCTACACCTTC.

CDR3 sequence reads: CASSPTLGQGTGANVLTF. In nucleotides, the CDR3 is TGTGCCAGCAGTCCGACTCTGGGACAGGGGACAGGGGCCAACGTCCTGACTTTC. V and J are TRBV27 and TRBJ2-6, with 10 bases fitting TRBD1. V was clipped by 5 bases and J by 4 bases; unmatched bases: 11. The CDR3 contains 18 residues. The germline CDR1 and CDR2 sequences are MNHEY and SMNVEV (reference sequence).